The 5 T cell receptor beta chains below all came from one sample that was sequenced in a study of memory CD4+ T cells and cytomegalovirus serostatus. TCRdb's copy holds only in-frame clones and misses some; the assay was immunoSEQ multiplex PCR. The sample comprises 60,000 to 70,000 clones, over 60% of which are singletons, and around 0.51% rests with the top ten. Single viable CD3+CD4+CD8-CD45RO+ cells were sorted as the memory CD4+ T cells. Source material: memory CD4+ T cells from blood. These receptors originate from an adult in good health and CMV-seronegative. Some clones in this sample may be carry-over from other donors' samples.

This chain connects TRBV5-6 to TRBJ2-7, with 13 bases that match TRBD2. CDR3 length: 15 residues. The germline CDR1 and CDR2 sequences are SGHDT and YYEEEE. J was trimmed by 5 bases and V by 3 bases; bases with no gene match: 5. The CDR3 coding sequence is TGTGCCAGCAGCTCGCAACTAGCGGGAGGGAACGAGCAGTACTTC. Its translation is CASSSQLAGGNEQYF.

This chain joins TRBV6-5 and TRBJ1-1, with 7 positions matching TRBD1. Germline V lookup: CDR1 MNHEY, CDR2 SVGAGI. This CDR3 comprises 13 residues. J lost 1 base, V lost 10 bases, and 6 bases had no gene match. CDR3 protein: CAIRQGQNTEAFF. CDR3 nucleotide sequence: TGTGCCATACGACAGGGTCAGAACACTGAAGCTTTCTTT.

The CDR3 DNA reads TGTGCCAGCAGCCGCAGGGGGCGAGAGGAGACCCAGTACTTC. It is translated as CASSRRGREETQYF. The V gene is TRBV7-2, the J gene TRBJ2-5; 8 bases align to TRBD1. Germline lookup yields CDR1 SGHTA and CDR2 FQGNSA. V shed 5 bases and J 5 bases; nucleotides not matched to a gene: 7. The CDR3 runs 14 residues. The whole variable domain, filled in from reference TRBV7-2 and TRBJ2-5, reads GAGVSQSPSNKVTEKGKDVELRCDPISGHTALYWYRQSLGQGLEFLIYFQGNSAPDKSGLPSDRFSAERTGGSVSTLTIQRTQQEDSAVYLCASSRRGREETQYFGPGTRLLVL.

In its sample, this clone ranks as medium-sized. V and J are TRBV7-9 and TRBJ1-2; D remains ambiguous. Germline V CDR1 and CDR2: SEHNR, FQNEAQ (reference sequence). CDR3 length: 15 amino acids. V was clipped by 1 base and J by 4 bases, with 13 bases between them. In DNA form, the CDR3 reads TGTGCCAGCAGCTTAGGGGTTTCGGGAGTCTATGGCTACACCTTC. Residues: CASSLGVSGVYGYTF.

The chain is built from TRBV9 and TRBJ2-3; 7 nucleotides line up with TRBD1. J lost 0 bases, V lost 3 bases, and 4 bases had no gene match. The germline V gene has CDR1 SGDLS and CDR2 YYNGEE. The CDR3 extends over 15 amino acids. The CDR3 region has the DNA TGTGCCAGCAGCGGATGGGACAGTAGCACAGATACGCAGTATTTT. It specifies CASSGWDSSTDTQYF.